This T cell receptor beta chain is from a study of vaccination and CD4 T cells after COVID-19. Stated treatment: roughly 10-day PBMC culture with coronavirus spike peptide pools or control peptides (ViraFEST assay). The Oncomine TCR Beta short-read assay was applied to DNA of cultured CD4+ T cells. TCRdb re-analysed the PCR reads in MiXCR, keeping a single row per CDR3 protein. The repertoire consists of fewer than 13,000 distinct CDR3 sequences, with approximately 49% occurring once and the leading ten covering over 25%. As for this clonotype: The target antigen is unknown.

The CDR3 runs to 14 residues. Germline lookup yields CDR1 SEHNR and CDR2 FQNEAQ (reference sequence). Trimming removed 3 bases from V and 8 bases from J, with 16 bases in between. Sequencing was done on a sample of CD4+ T cells from blood, cultured in vitro. The origin of this receptor is a human donor who had recovered from COVID-19. The chain employs TRBV7-9 and TRBJ1-2; D is uncertain. The chain's CDR3 is CASSFVWEVEGYTF. The CDR3 region has the DNA TGTGCCAGCAGCTTCGTCTGGGAGGTAGAGGGCTACACCTTC.